These 28 T cell receptor beta chains came from one sample sequenced in a study of cytomegalovirus exposure and HLA in healthy donors. Here immunoSEQ multiplex PCR was the method, and the copy in TCRdb shows in-frame clones only, minus some. Here the sample spans around 100,000 clones, approximately 94% being singletons. The specimen sequenced was PBMCs. The receptors come from a woman aged 18-29 years in good health and CMV-seronegative.

This chain uses TRBV7-9 with TRBJ1-2; 8 nucleotides match TRBD1. CDR3 length equals 16 residues. Germline-derived CDR1 and CDR2 are SEHNR and FQNEAQ (reference sequence). V trimming: 1 base; J trimming: 8 bases; junction bases outside the gene matches: 12. The CDR3 DNA sequence: TGTGCCAGCAGCTTAGTTGTTCTAGACAGGGGAGTCGGCTACACCTTC. It is translated as CASSLVVLDRGVGYTF.

This clone came up once. The V gene is TRBV4-1, the J gene TRBJ2-5, with 12 bases that match TRBD1. The CDR3 has 16 amino acids. Germline loops: CDR1 MGHRA, CDR2 YSYEKL. Losses at the gene ends were 2 bases for V and 5 bases for J; bases not matched to a gene: 6. CDR3 sequence (DNA): TGCGCCAGCAGCCAACCCGGGACAGGGGGCGGGGAGACCCAGTACTTC. It specifies CASSQPGTGGGETQYF.

The genes are TRBV30 and TRBJ2-1, with TRBD2 matching 8 bases. This CDR3 comprises 16 residues. V lost 6 bases to trimming and J lost 4 bases; unmatched junction nucleotides: 14. CDR1 and CDR2 from the germline V gene are GTSNPN and SVGIG (reference sequence). CDR3 amino acids: CACTSGSRGTYNEQFF. In nucleotides, the CDR3 is TGTGCCTGTACAAGCGGGAGCCGGGGAACGTACAATGAGCAGTTCTTC.

This chain links TRBV6-6 with TRBJ2-7, with D possibly TRBD2 on 5 matching bases. The CDR3 covers 13 residues. Trimming stripped 5 bases from V and 4 bases from J, with 12 bases between. Germline CDR1 MNHNY, CDR2 SVGAGI (reference sequence). CDR3 protein: CASSPLADYEQYF. The CDR3 DNA is TGTGCCAGCAGTCCCCTAGCCGATTACGAGCAGTACTTC.

The rearrangement links TRBV2 to TRBJ2-7; 11 bases agree with TRBD2. Germline loops: CDR1 SNHLY, CDR2 FYNNEI. The CDR3 sequence is 17 residues long. J gave up 2 bases and V 3 bases, and 9 bases lay outside the gene matches. The chain's CDR3 is CASSEEGSGRGPYEQYF. DNA for the CDR3: TGTGCCAGCAGTGAGGAGGGTAGCGGGAGGGGGCCCTACGAGCAGTACTTC.

V is TRBV10-3 and J is TRBJ1-1; 7 bases align to TRBD1. This CDR3 is built from 13 residues. Looked up from germline, CDR1 is ENHRY and CDR2 is SYGVKD. V lost 9 bases and J lost 0; bases outside the gene matches: 4. The CDR3 nucleotides are TGTGCCATTGCCGGGACAGTGAACACTGAAGCTTTCTTT. Translated, it gives CAIAGTVNTEAFF.

This chain uses TRBV5-1 with TRBJ1-4; D remains unclear. The V end was cut by 0 bases, the J end by 8 bases, with 14 bases between. CDR3 length: 15 residues. Germline V gene lookup returns CDR1 SGHRS and CDR2 YFSETQ. The CDR3 sequence is CASSLASDWSEKLFF. The CDR3 nucleotides read TGCGCCAGCAGCTTGGCCTCCGACTGGAGCGAAAAACTGTTTTTT.

V gene TRBV13 combines with J gene TRBJ2-6; 8 nucleotides align to TRBD1. CDR1 is PRHDT, CDR2 FYEKMQ, per germline (reference sequence). This CDR3 spans 17 amino acids. V gave up 5 bases and J gave up 0 bases; unmatched junction bases: 6. The CDR3 spells CASSARDRSSGANVLTF. CDR3 DNA: TGTGCCAGCAGCGCCCGGGACAGGAGCTCTGGGGCCAACGTCCTGACTTTC.

The V gene is TRBV5-1, the J gene TRBJ1-4, with a possible D match to TRBD1 (5 bases). The V gene's germline CDR1 is SGHRS and CDR2 YFSETQ. Trimming left V 5 bases short and J 4 bases short, with 12 bases between. This CDR3 contains 14 residues. This CDR3 is CASRSGLDNEKLFF. DNA for the CDR3: TGCGCCAGCAGGTCAGGGTTAGATAATGAAAAACTGTTTTTT.

This clone was seen only once. The rearrangement joins TRBV4-2 to TRBJ1-3, with a possible D match to TRBD1 (5 bases). Between the trimmed V and J ends, which lost 4 bases and 0 bases, there was a span of 13 bases. Germline V gene lookup returns CDR1 LGHNA and CDR2 YNFKEQ. The CDR3 length is 16 residues. The CDR3 DNA reads TGTGCCAGCAGCCGGATCCAGGGATCCTCTGGAAACACCATATATTTT. Translation: CASSRIQGSSGNTIYF.

This chain joins TRBV9 and TRBJ2-1, with D unclear. There are 15 residues in the CDR3. V lost 0 bases and J lost 7, with 14 bases in between. Per the germline V gene, CDR1 is SGDLS and CDR2 is YYNGEE. In DNA, the CDR3 is TGTGCCAGCAGCGTAGTTGGCAGGTTAACGAATGAGCAGTTCTTC. It specifies CASSVVGRLTNEQFF. The variable domain in full, completed from reference TRBV9 and TRBJ2-1, reads DSGVTQTPKHLITATGQRVTLRCSPRSGDLSVYWYQQSLDQGLQFLIQYYNGEERAKGNILERFSAQQFPDLHSELNLSSLELGDSALYFCASSVVGRLTNEQFFGPGTRLTVL.

The chain uses TRBV30 and TRBJ2-7; a possible D gene is TRBD1 (6 bases). Trimming took off 5 bases at V and 5 bases at J, with 10 bases between the two ends. CDR3 length: 11 amino acids. The germline CDR1 and CDR2 sequences are GTSNPN and SVGIG (reference sequence). CDR3 region: CAWGTGHEQYF. The CDR3 DNA is TGTGCCTGGGGAACAGGGCACGAGCAGTACTTC.

The genes are TRBV29-1 and TRBJ2-1, with 13 bases aligning to TRBD2. The CDR3 runs 13 residues. The germline V gene encodes CDR1 SQVTM and CDR2 ANQGSEA. Trimming cost V 7 bases and J 10 bases; bases outside gene matches: 7. CDR3 sequence (DNA): TGCAGCGCCCAAGGGACTAGCGGGACCGAGCAGTTCTTC. Protein sequence: CSAQGTSGTEQFF.

The rearrangement joins TRBV30 to TRBJ2-3; D not resolved. The length of the CDR3 is 14 residues. Trimming stripped 8 bases from V and 4 bases from J, with 19 bases between. CDR1 is GTSNPN, CDR2 SVGIG, per germline (reference sequence). CDR3 bases: TGTGCCAGGACGGCGGAACCTCTTTCAGATACGCAGTATTTT. Residues: CARTAEPLSDTQYF.

In this sample, this clone turned up a few times. This chain connects TRBV6-1 to TRBJ1-5; D call uncertain. The germline gives CDR1 MNHNS, CDR2 SASEGT. V gave up 0 bases and J gave up 6 bases, with 12 bases separating them. The CDR3 is 15 residues long. In DNA, the CDR3 is TGTGCCAGCAGTGAAGCGCCGGAGAACCGTCAGCCCCAGCATTTT. Its translation: CASSEAPENRQPQHF.

This chain joins TRBV9 and TRBJ2-1, with 9 nucleotides matching TRBD2. The V and J ends lost 4 bases and 3 bases, in that order; junction bases with no gene match: 8. CDR3 size: 16 residues. Per the germline V gene, CDR1 is SGDLS and CDR2 is YYNGEE. DNA of the CDR3: TGTGCCAGCAGCACCCGAGCGGGGGGTAACTACAATGAGCAGTTCTTC. It is translated as CASSTRAGGNYNEQFF.

This clone was counted a single time. The genes are TRBV7-9 and TRBJ1-1; D is possibly TRBD1 (6 bases). This CDR3 has 15 residues. Germline loops: CDR1 SEHNR, CDR2 FQNEAQ (reference sequence). Trimming took 5 bases from V and 4 from J, leaving 17 bases between them. CDR3 bases: TGTGCCAGCAGCCCACAACCAGGGGTTGGCACTGAAGCTTTCTTT. Translated, it gives CASSPQPGVGTEAFF.

As DNA, the CDR3 is TGTGCCAGCAGGGCCGAGGGTGTAACTAATGAAAAACTGTTTTTT. Protein product: CASRAEGVTNEKLFF. The chain links TRBV2 to TRBJ1-4; D gene ambiguous. V was cut by 6 bases and J by 1 base, with 12 bases left in between. CDR1 and CDR2 (germline): SNHLY, FYNNEI. The CDR3 is 15 residues long.

V and J are TRBV10-1 and TRBJ2-7, with 7 positions matching TRBD1. V shed 6 bases, J shed 6 bases, and the junction held 14 bases outside the gene matches. CDR3 length equals 15 residues. Germline CDR1 WNHNN, CDR2 SYGVQD (reference sequence). CDR3 in amino acids: CASRRRMDRRREQYF. Here the CDR3 DNA reads TGCGCCAGCAGGCGGAGGATGGACAGGCGGCGCGAGCAGTACTTC.

The rearrangement joins TRBV5-8 to TRBJ2-5, with D possibly matching TRBD1 (6 bases). The V end lost 0 bases, the J end lost 5 bases, and 17 bases lay between the germline ends. The CDR3 has 16 residues. In germline, CDR1 is SGHTS, CDR2 YDEGEE. CDR3 amino acids: CASSLAGGGSGETQYF. The DNA for the CDR3 is TGTGCCAGCAGCTTGGCCGGTGGGGGCTCCGGGGAGACCCAGTACTTC.

This clone was seen only once. The chain employs TRBV5-1 and TRBJ1-1, with D tentatively TRBD1 (5 bases). This CDR3 region has 14 residues. V was clipped by 4 bases and J by 7 bases, with 17 bases between them. Germline lookup yields CDR1 SGHRS and CDR2 YFSETQ. CDR3: CASSRIAGPIEAFF. The CDR3 bases are TGCGCCAGCAGCCGAATCGCAGGGCCGATTGAAGCTTTCTTT.

This rearrangement joins TRBV18 to TRBJ1-2, with a weak D call TRBD1 (6 bases). CDR1 is KGHSH and CDR2 is LQKENI in the germline V gene. V shed 1 base and J shed 3 bases, with 6 bases lying between them. This CDR3 region has 13 residues. The CDR3 region has the DNA TGTGCCAGCTCACCACAGGGGGACTATGGCTACACCTTC. The encoded protein is CASSPQGDYGYTF.

The chain is built from TRBV19 and TRBJ1-2; TRBD1 aligns across 9 bases. This CDR3 is built from 12 residues. Germline V CDR1 and CDR2: LNHDA, SQIVND (reference sequence). The ends lost 7 bases at V and 9 bases at J; junction bases unmatched: 6. The CDR3 reads CASTSDRGSYTF. The CDR3 DNA reads as TGTGCCAGTACCTCGGACAGGGGAAGCTACACCTTC.

The V and J genes are TRBV7-9 and TRBJ1-2; the match to TRBD1 covers 10 bases. Germline lookup yields CDR1 SEHNR and CDR2 FQNEAQ (reference sequence). The length of the CDR3 is 15 residues. J was trimmed by 3 bases and V by 1 base; bases with no gene match: 2. CDR3 in amino acids: CASSLGTGGDYGYTF. Written as DNA, the CDR3 is TGTGCCAGCAGCTTAGGGACAGGGGGTGACTATGGCTACACCTTC.

V and J are TRBV9 and TRBJ2-1, with D unclear. The germline gives CDR1 SGDLS, CDR2 YYNGEE. Trimming pared 3 bases from V and 2 bases from J, leaving 12 bases between. This CDR3 contains 15 residues. CDR3 coding DNA: TGTGCCAGCAGCGAGAGGAAGCGCACCTACAATGAGCAGTTCTTC. Amino acids: CASSERKRTYNEQFF.

The chain recombines TRBV6-1 with TRBJ1-2, with TRBD1 as a possible D gene (6 bases). Germline V gives CDR1 MNHNS, CDR2 SASEGT. CDR3 size: 13 residues. V was trimmed by 8 bases and J by 8 bases, leaving 18 bases between them. This CDR3 reads CASGGETGLGYTF. CDR3 sequence (DNA): TGTGCCAGCGGAGGTGAAACAGGGCTAGGCTACACCTTC.

This chain joins TRBV5-1 and TRBJ2-7, with a tentative D call TRBD1 (6 bases). Trimming took off 0 bases at V and 6 bases at J, with 7 bases between the two ends. Germline-derived CDR1 and CDR2 are SGHRS and YFSETQ. This CDR3 region has 12 residues. Here the CDR3 reads CASSLGGREQYF. Here the CDR3 DNA reads TGCGCCAGCAGCTTGGGGGGGCGCGAGCAGTACTTC.

This sequence joins TRBV10-3 and TRBJ2-1; perhaps TRBD2 as D (5 bases). Trimming pared 0 bases from V and 0 bases from J, leaving 6 bases between. Germline CDR1 reads ENHRY; CDR2 reads SYGVKD. CDR3 size: 15 residues. CDR3 bases: TGTGCCATCAGTGAGTCTGGAGGCTCCTACAATGAGCAGTTCTTC. Translation: CAISESGGSYNEQFF.